These 15 T cell receptor beta chains came from one sample sequenced in a study of T-cell reconstitution after alpha-beta-depleted transplantation in children (dated by TCRdb to the mid-2010s). The library relied on PCR. Reads for this sample came from an Illumina HiSeq 2500. TCR libraries were prepared with molecular barcoding, using unique molecular identifiers to normalize TCRbeta repertoire quantification. TCRdb reanalyzed the raw reads on its own, using fastp at Q25 for trimming and MiXCR for clone calling, and kept in-frame beta chains. Entries that share a CDR3 protein sequence are merged under the most common genes and DNA. The sample table contains 500,000 or so distinct CDR3 sequences; only one count was recorded for over 25% of them. Approximately 2.3% of the sample is held by the ten biggest clonotypes. This specimen consisted of PBMCs from the stem cell graft donor, obtained from the stem cell graft. The receptors were gathered from a human donor who donated a stem cell graft to a child with aplastic anemia.

V and J are TRBV7-2 and TRBJ1-1; D is possibly TRBD1 (6 bases). The CDR3 has 14 residues. Germline loops: CDR1 SGHTA, CDR2 FQGNSA. V lost 3 bases and J lost 5, with 13 bases in between. CDR3 sequence: CASSFSGGLTEAFF. CDR3 in DNA: TGTGCCAGCAGCTTCTCCGGGGGGCTAACTGAAGCTTTCTTT.

This clonotype was detected a few times. This chain links TRBV12-3 or TRBV12-4 with TRBJ2-1; 8 nucleotides line up with TRBD2. The CDR3 is 16 residues long. V was clipped by 5 bases and J by 3 bases; unmatched bases: 9. CDR3 in amino acids: CASSPREGINYNEQFF. The CDR3 DNA sequence: TGTGCCAGCAGTCCCCGGGAGGGGATAAACTACAATGAGCAGTTCTTC.

The chain is built from TRBV7-2 and TRBJ2-7; TRBD2 aligns across 9 bases. CDR1 and CDR2 (germline): SGHTA, FQGNSA. The CDR3 contains 15 residues. For the CDR3, the DNA is TGTGCCAGCAGCCTAGCGGGGTTGGACTCCAACGAGCAGTACGTC. Its translation: CASSLAGLDSNEQYV.

This clonotype occurred many times. The chain joins TRBV30 to TRBJ2-6; 11 positions match TRBD1. Germline loops: CDR1 GTSNPN, CDR2 SVGIG (reference sequence). This CDR3 is built from 15 residues. J gave up 3 bases and V 5 bases, and 3 bases lay outside the gene matches. CDR3 bases: TGTGCCTGGGGACAGGGGGCAGATGGGGCCAACGTCCTGACTTTC. It encodes CAWGQGADGANVLTF.

V usage is TRBV20-1 and J usage is TRBJ2-1; D unresolved. Trimming removed 1 base at V and 0 bases at J, with 13 bases between. Germline V lookup: CDR1 DFQATT, CDR2 SNEGSKA (reference sequence). CDR3 length: 16 residues. The CDR3 is CSARGWQESSYNEQFF. CDR3 DNA: TGCAGTGCTAGAGGGTGGCAGGAGAGCTCCTACAATGAGCAGTTCTTC.

The chain couples TRBV5-1 to TRBJ1-2, with D maybe TRBD1 (6 bases). The germline gives CDR1 SGHRS, CDR2 YFSETQ. The V gene lost 2 bases and the J gene lost 8 bases, with 16 bases spanning the gap. This CDR3 contains 14 residues. For the CDR3, the DNA is TGCGCCAGCAGCTTATCGGAGGGGGTCTCCGGCTACACCTTC. Translation gives CASSLSEGVSGYTF.

This clonotype was observed a handful of times. V gene TRBV7-2 combines with J gene TRBJ2-5; the match to TRBD2 covers 8 bases. Germline trimming cut 3 bases from V and 4 bases from J; bases unmatched to any gene: 10. Germline V gene data show CDR1 as SGHTA and CDR2 as FQGNSA. The length of the CDR3 is 16 residues. Here the CDR3 reads CASSFTSGLQLETQYF. The DNA of the CDR3 is TGTGCCAGCAGCTTCACTAGCGGACTACAACTAGAGACCCAGTACTTC.

This clonotype was seen a few times. The V call is TRBV15, the J call TRBJ1-2, with a weak D call TRBD1 (5 bases). Germline CDR1 and CDR2: LNHNV and YYDKDF (reference sequence). The CDR3 consists of 14 residues. Trimming stripped 1 base from V and 5 bases from J, with 11 bases between. The chain's CDR3 is CATSRATGGYGYTF. In DNA, the CDR3 is TGTGCCACCAGCAGAGCGACGGGGGGGTATGGCTACACCTTC.

The chain links TRBV5-5 to TRBJ1-1, with D perhaps TRBD1 (5 bases). This CDR3 is built from 13 residues. The V end lost 4 bases, the J end lost 8 bases, and 15 bases lay between the germline ends. Germline V gene sequence: CDR1 SGHKS, CDR2 YYEKEE (reference sequence). CDR3 residues: CASSRRGQGEAFF. The CDR3 nucleotides are TGTGCCAGCAGCCGGAGGGGCCAAGGCGAAGCTTTCTTT.

This clonotype was seen at least ten times. CDR3 sequence reads: CASSSHLLADKETQYF. The DNA for the CDR3 is TGTGCCAGCAGCTCCCATCTACTAGCGGATAAAGAGACCCAGTACTTC. This sequence joins TRBV7-8 and TRBJ2-5; the match to TRBD2 covers 8 bases. This CDR3 has 16 amino acids. CDR1 and CDR2 (germline): SGHVS, FQNEAQ. V dropped 4 bases and J dropped 3; count of bases not matched to a gene: 10.

V gene TRBV7-2 combines with J gene TRBJ2-1, with TRBD2 identical over 9 bases. This CDR3 contains 15 residues. Per the germline V gene, CDR1 is SGHTA and CDR2 is FQGNSA. V dropped 1 base and J dropped 7; count of bases not matched to a gene: 5. Here the CDR3 reads CASSLGGSGSNEQFF. The CDR3 DNA follows: TGTGCCAGCAGCTTAGGTGGTAGCGGGAGTAATGAGCAGTTCTTC.

A few counts support this clonotype. V and J are TRBV27 and TRBJ2-7, with TRBD1 matching 7 bases. Germline CDR1 and CDR2: MNHEY and SMNVEV (reference sequence). Trimming removed 2 bases from V and 2 bases from J; junction bases left unmatched: 9. CDR3 length: 16 amino acids. The CDR3 bases are TGTGCCAGCAGTTTACCACCGGGACAGATGCCCTACGAGCAGTACTTC. This translates into CASSLPPGQMPYEQYF.

The rearrangement links TRBV18 to TRBJ1-4; D is possibly TRBD1 (5 bases). Per germline, CDR1 KGHSH and CDR2 LQKENI. V lost 10 bases to trimming and J lost 4 bases, with 13 bases between them. The CDR3 runs 13 residues. The CDR3 is CATRGRNNEKLFF. The CDR3 DNA reads as TGTGCCACCCGGGGGAGGAATAATGAAAAACTGTTTTTT.

This chain connects TRBV4-3 to TRBJ2-3; D tentatively fits TRBD1 or TRBD2 (5 bases each). The CDR3 runs 16 residues. Germline assignment: CDR1 LGHNA and CDR2 YSLEER. Between the trimmed V and J ends, which lost 4 bases and 4 bases, there was a span of 18 bases. The CDR3 nucleotides are TGCGCCAGCAGCCCGGACTTTTCCAGAGGGGCAGATACGCAGTATTTT. It codes for CASSPDFSRGADTQYF.

This clonotype was counted only a few times. The chain couples TRBV20-1 to TRBJ2-3; 12 nucleotides agree with TRBD2. Germline V gives CDR1 DFQATT, CDR2 SNEGSKA (reference sequence). This CDR3 contains 13 residues. V gave up 7 bases and J gave up 4 bases; unmatched junction bases: 3. CDR3 sequence: CSGLAGAADTQYF. CDR3 coding DNA: TGCAGTGGACTAGCGGGAGCGGCAGATACGCAGTATTTT.